This T cell receptor beta chain came from a study of T cell responses to AZD1222 COVID-19 vaccine. Whole-study findings and limits: Spike was spanned by vaccine-associated CD4 TCRs, which were dominant at 160-218 and 743-854.

Comments on this clone: Its antigen remains unidentified.

Clones were sequenced by immunoSEQ multiplex PCR, and TCRdb holds only the in-frame ones, with some missing. The sample lists 100,000 to 150,000 clones, around 89% occurring once. This CDR3 is built from 15 residues. The germline V gene has CDR1 MDHEN and CDR2 SYDVKM. The V gene end was trimmed by 6 bases and the J gene end by 0 bases; junction bases not matched to a gene: 3. This receptor was taken from an adult in good health. The sequences come from peripheral blood, collected on day 0 of AZD1222 vaccination. V is TRBV28 and J is TRBJ2-1; the match to TRBD2 covers 9 bases. CDR3 sequence reads: CASRTSGSSYNEQFF. CDR3 DNA: TGTGCCAGCAGGACTAGCGGTAGCTCCTACAATGAGCAGTTCTTC.